Sequencing of this T cell receptor (beta chain) was carried out in a study of T cells in Graves' hyperthyroidism and ophthalmopathy. Broader study findings: Ophthalmopathy was model-predicted a median approximately six months pre-onset.

The CDR3 spans 9 residues, counting both ends. CDR1 ENHRY and CDR2 SYGVKD come from the germline V gene. About this clonotype itself: Its antigen is not known. This CDR3 is missing its conserved last phenylalanine or tryptophan, likely due to a read error. The DNA is omitted, as the CDR3 cannot be located on it reliably, and the CDR3 follows TCRdb's listing.

Patients were excluded because of uncontrolled infection, other autoimmune disease, pregnancy or lactation. The source material, RNA transcripts, was used to amplify TCR beta CDR3 regions. Carried out on the TCR CDR3, a first-round RT-PCR used the HTBI primer set. TCRdb fed the multiplex PCR reads into MiXCR, producing one record per CDR3 protein. The profile shows around 760,000 distinct CDR3 sequences, approximately 36% of them singletons. The sequenced sample was blood. This chain uses TRBV10-3 with TRBJ2-6. The source is a woman aged 40 to 49 with Graves' hyperthyroidism. This CDR3 reads CAIKGTSTS.